Listed below are T cell receptor beta chains from one sample, sequenced in a study of PD-1 blockade in classical Hodgkin lymphoma. TCRdb's table, derived via immunoSEQ multiplex PCR, lists solely in-frame clones and lacks some. The table has fewer than 100,000 clones, roughly 92% seen once. This specimen was peripheral blood mononuclear cells (PBMCs), taken at baseline. The origin of the receptors is a human donor with classical Hodgkin lymphoma. CDR3s include the opening cysteine and the closing phenylalanine or tryptophan. Each record gives: V gene, J gene, D gene, clone size, CDR3 DNA, CDR3 protein. D genes are given only for firm matches. Clone size is not always given. Where it is, it says once, few, many or a class for expanded clones.

v_call: TRBV12-5
j_call: TRBJ2-5
d_call: -
clone_size: -
cdr3_nt: TGTGCTAGTGGTTTGGGGGAGACCCAGTACTTC
cdr3_aa: CASGLGETQYF

v_call: TRBV19
j_call: TRBJ1-5
d_call: -
clone_size: -
cdr3_nt: TGTGCCAGTAGCCAAGGGGGAGGTCAGCCCCAGCATTTT
cdr3_aa: CASSQGGGQPQHF

v_call: TRBV6-1
j_call: TRBJ2-7
d_call: TRBD1
clone_size: once
cdr3_nt: TGTGCCAGCAGTGAATGGGGACAGGTCAACGAGCAGTACTTC
cdr3_aa: CASSEWGQVNEQYF

v_call: TRBV6-6
j_call: TRBJ2-7
d_call: -
clone_size: -
cdr3_nt: TGTGCCAGCAGTCCGCCGACCTACGAGCAGTACTTC
cdr3_aa: CASSPPTYEQYF

v_call: TRBV5-1
j_call: TRBJ2-7
d_call: TRBD2
clone_size: -
cdr3_nt: TGCGCCAGCAGTTCCGGGGGGAACTACGAGCAGTACTTC
cdr3_aa: CASSSGGNYEQYF

v_call: TRBV28
j_call: TRBJ1-2
d_call: TRBD1
clone_size: -
cdr3_nt: TGTGCCAGCAGCCTGACAGGGCTCCCGTCTAACTATGGCTACACCTTC
cdr3_aa: CASSLTGLPSNYGYTF

v_call: TRBV30
j_call: TRBJ2-3
d_call: TRBD2
clone_size: -
cdr3_nt: TGTGCCTGGAGTAAGCTAGCGGGAAAAGCAGATACGCAGTATTTT
cdr3_aa: CAWSKLAGKADTQYF

v_call: TRBV27
j_call: TRBJ2-7
d_call: TRBD2
clone_size: few
cdr3_nt: TGTGCCAGCACCCGGACTAGCGGGATCTACGAGCAGTACTTC
cdr3_aa: CASTRTSGIYEQYF

v_call: TRBV5-1
j_call: TRBJ1-6
d_call: -
clone_size: -
cdr3_nt: TGCGCCAGCAGTACGATGGGGCAGGAGGGTTCACCCCTCCACTTT
cdr3_aa: CASSTMGQEGSPLHF

v_call: TRBV19
j_call: TRBJ2-7
d_call: -
clone_size: -
cdr3_nt: TGTGCCAGTAGTATGGAGCTAGCTTGGTACGAGCAGTACTTC
cdr3_aa: CASSMELAWYEQYF

v_call: TRBV4-1
j_call: TRBJ2-1
d_call: TRBD2
clone_size: -
cdr3_nt: TGCGCCAGCAGCCAAGATATGAGCGGGAGGGCCAGGCAGTTCTTC
cdr3_aa: CASSQDMSGRARQFF

v_call: TRBV9
j_call: TRBJ1-2
d_call: TRBD1
clone_size: -
cdr3_nt: TGTGCCAGCACTGGGGACAGAGTCTATGGCTACACCTTC
cdr3_aa: CASTGDRVYGYTF

v_call: TRBV6-6
j_call: TRBJ1-1
d_call: TRBD1
clone_size: -
cdr3_nt: TGTGCCAGCTCCCCCCGGGACAGGGGAAGTAACACTGAAGCTTTCTTT
cdr3_aa: CASSPRDRGSNTEAFF

v_call: TRBV4-1
j_call: TRBJ2-1
d_call: -
clone_size: -
cdr3_nt: TGCGCCAGCAGCCAAGTGCCTAACAATGAGCAGTTCTTC
cdr3_aa: CASSQVPNNEQFF

v_call: TRBV18
j_call: TRBJ1-3
d_call: TRBD1
clone_size: -
cdr3_nt: TGTGCCAGCTCACCGCAGACAGGGGCCCTTGGGCGTCCGGGAAACACCATATATTTT
cdr3_aa: CASSPQTGALGRPGNTIYF

v_call: TRBV27
j_call: TRBJ1-1
d_call: -
clone_size: -
cdr3_nt: TGTGCCAGCAGTTTACGGCAGGTCAGGGGCACTGAAGCTTTCTTT
cdr3_aa: CASSLRQVRGTEAFF

v_call: TRBV4-1
j_call: TRBJ2-7
d_call: TRBD2
clone_size: -
cdr3_nt: TGCGCCAGCAGCCAAGATCAACTAGCGGGAGTCGAGCAGTACTTC
cdr3_aa: CASSQDQLAGVEQYF

v_call: TRBV9
j_call: TRBJ2-3
d_call: TRBD2
clone_size: -
cdr3_nt: TGTGCCAGCAGCGTAGGAAGCGGGATGGTTACAGATACGCAGTATTTT
cdr3_aa: CASSVGSGMVTDTQYF

v_call: TRBV19
j_call: TRBJ2-7
d_call: -
clone_size: -
cdr3_nt: TGTGCCAGTAGTATAGTCCCCAACGGCGGCCGGCGGTACGAGCAGTACTTC
cdr3_aa: CASSIVPNGGRRYEQYF

v_call: TRBV11-3
j_call: TRBJ2-1
d_call: -
clone_size: -
cdr3_nt: TGTGCCAGCAGCTTAGGGCGGAACAATGAGCAGTTCTTC
cdr3_aa: CASSLGRNNEQFF

v_call: TRBV6-5
j_call: TRBJ1-5
d_call: -
clone_size: -
cdr3_nt: TGTGCCAGCAGTACCGGGGGGGGGTATCAGCCCCAGCATTTT
cdr3_aa: CASSTGGGYQPQHF

v_call: TRBV2
j_call: TRBJ2-7
d_call: -
clone_size: -
cdr3_nt: TGTGCCAGCAGGACGTTGACAGTTAACTACGAGCAGTACTTC
cdr3_aa: CASRTLTVNYEQYF

v_call: TRBV6-1
j_call: TRBJ1-2
d_call: TRBD1
clone_size: -
cdr3_nt: TGTGCCAGCAGTGAAGTTCGGACAGGGGGCACTACAGGCTACACCTTC
cdr3_aa: CASSEVRTGGTTGYTF

v_call: TRBV14
j_call: TRBJ2-1
d_call: TRBD2
clone_size: -
cdr3_nt: TGTGCCAGCAGCCAAGATCTAAGGGCGGGAGTCATCTACAATGAGCAGTTCTTC
cdr3_aa: CASSQDLRAGVIYNEQFF

v_call: TRBV19
j_call: TRBJ2-7
d_call: TRBD1
clone_size: -
cdr3_nt: TGTGCCAGTAGTCTGCTAGGGGGCCTCGAGCAGTACTTC
cdr3_aa: CASSLLGGLEQYF

v_call: TRBV10-1
j_call: TRBJ2-2
d_call: -
clone_size: -
cdr3_nt: TGCGCCAGCAGTGAGAGAAACACCGGGGAGCTGTTTTTT
cdr3_aa: CASSERNTGELFF

v_call: TRBV30
j_call: TRBJ2-1
d_call: -
clone_size: -
cdr3_nt: TGTGCCTGGACAGGACGACAAAAGCAGTTCTTC
cdr3_aa: CAWTGRQKQFF

v_call: TRBV30
j_call: TRBJ2-7
d_call: TRBD2
clone_size: -
cdr3_nt: TGTGCCTGGAGTGCATCCCCTAGCGGGAGGGCCTACGAGCAGTACTTC
cdr3_aa: CAWSASPSGRAYEQYF

v_call: TRBV29-1
j_call: TRBJ1-4
d_call: -
clone_size: once
cdr3_nt: TGCAGCGTTGTGGAGAAGGAGGAAAAACTGTTTTTT
cdr3_aa: CSVVEKEEKLFF

v_call: TRBV25-1
j_call: TRBJ2-7
d_call: -
clone_size: -
cdr3_nt: TGTGCCAGCAGTGAATACCCGGCAAGCTTCCGTGGCGAGCAGTACTTC
cdr3_aa: CASSEYPASFRGEQYF

v_call: TRBV28
j_call: TRBJ2-7
d_call: TRBD2
clone_size: once
cdr3_nt: TGTGCCATCCTTAGCGGGTCAACCTACGAGCAGTACTTC
cdr3_aa: CAILSGSTYEQYF

v_call: TRBV6-6
j_call: TRBJ1-2
d_call: -
clone_size: -
cdr3_nt: TGTGCCAGCAGTTACTCCGACCGAGATGGCTACACCTTC
cdr3_aa: CASSYSDRDGYTF

v_call: TRBV7-8
j_call: TRBJ2-5
d_call: -
clone_size: few
cdr3_nt: TGTGCCAGCAGCTCGGGGACTGGAGAGACCCAGTACTTC
cdr3_aa: CASSSGTGETQYF

v_call: TRBV11-2
j_call: TRBJ1-2
d_call: TRBD1
clone_size: -
cdr3_nt: TGTGCCAGCAGCTCCATTGGACAGGGCCATGGCTACACCTTC
cdr3_aa: CASSSIGQGHGYTF

v_call: TRBV6-5
j_call: TRBJ2-5
d_call: TRBD1
clone_size: once
cdr3_nt: TGTGCCAGCAGCGGGGACAGGGTGGAGGAAGAGACCCAGTACTTC
cdr3_aa: CASSGDRVEEETQYF

v_call: TRBV18
j_call: TRBJ1-3
d_call: TRBD1
clone_size: -
cdr3_nt: TGTGCCAGCTCACCCCGGGACAGGGGAAACACCATATATTTT
cdr3_aa: CASSPRDRGNTIYF

v_call: TRBV9
j_call: TRBJ2-2
d_call: TRBD2
clone_size: -
cdr3_nt: TGTGCCAGCAGCCCCGCTAGCGGGACGAACACCGGGGAGCTGTTTTTT
cdr3_aa: CASSPASGTNTGELFF

v_call: TRBV29-1
j_call: TRBJ2-1
d_call: -
clone_size: -
cdr3_nt: TGCAGCGCCCATAGGGAATCCGAGCAGTTCTTC
cdr3_aa: CSAHRESEQFF

v_call: TRBV11-2
j_call: TRBJ2-7
d_call: -
clone_size: -
cdr3_nt: TGTGCCAGCAGCTGGGTCGCGGACCGCTCCTACGAGCAGTACTTC
cdr3_aa: CASSWVADRSYEQYF

v_call: TRBV6-5
j_call: TRBJ2-2
d_call: -
clone_size: once
cdr3_nt: TGTGCCAGCAGTTCGACAGCAACCACCGGGGAGCTGTTTTTT
cdr3_aa: CASSSTATTGELFF

v_call: TRBV6-5
j_call: TRBJ2-3
d_call: -
clone_size: -
cdr3_nt: TGTGCCAGCACCTCCGTCGACCCTAGCACAGATACGCAGTATTTT
cdr3_aa: CASTSVDPSTDTQYF

v_call: TRBV9
j_call: TRBJ1-1
d_call: TRBD1
clone_size: -
cdr3_nt: TGTGCCAGCAGCGTAGTCAGCAGGGGGCAAAGCACTGAAGCTTTCTTT
cdr3_aa: CASSVVSRGQSTEAFF

v_call: TRBV11-2
j_call: TRBJ1-2
d_call: -
clone_size: once
cdr3_nt: TGTGCCAGCAGCTTACAACGTCAGGGGAAAGATGGCTACACCTTC
cdr3_aa: CASSLQRQGKDGYTF

v_call: TRBV19
j_call: TRBJ1-3
d_call: TRBD1
clone_size: -
cdr3_nt: TGTGCCAGTAGTATAGGGGACAGGGGCGCCTCTGGAAACACCATATATTTT
cdr3_aa: CASSIGDRGASGNTIYF

v_call: TRBV28
j_call: TRBJ2-1
d_call: -
clone_size: -
cdr3_nt: TGTGCCAGCACCACCCTCACCCCCGGACAATTGGGACCCTACAATGAGCAGTTCTTC
cdr3_aa: CASTTLTPGQLGPYNEQFF

v_call: TRBV19
j_call: TRBJ2-7
d_call: TRBD2
clone_size: -
cdr3_nt: TGTGCCAGTAGTACGCGGACGGGAGGAGACGAGCAGTACTTC
cdr3_aa: CASSTRTGGDEQYF

v_call: TRBV7-8
j_call: TRBJ2-1
d_call: TRBD2
clone_size: -
cdr3_nt: TGTGCCAGCAGCTTCTCTGGGCTTAGCGGGAGCCCCTACAATGAGCAGTTCTTC
cdr3_aa: CASSFSGLSGSPYNEQFF

v_call: TRBV6-5
j_call: TRBJ1-2
d_call: -
clone_size: -
cdr3_nt: TGTGCCAGCAGCCGGACGGCCTACTATGGCTACACCTTC
cdr3_aa: CASSRTAYYGYTF

v_call: TRBV29-1
j_call: TRBJ2-6
d_call: TRBD2
clone_size: -
cdr3_nt: TGCAGCGTTGGAGCGGGAGCTGCTGGGGCCAACGTCCTGACTTTC
cdr3_aa: CSVGAGAAGANVLTF

v_call: TRBV6-5
j_call: TRBJ1-1
d_call: -
clone_size: -
cdr3_nt: TGTGCCAGCAGCCCACGAGACAGGACGAACACTGAAGCTTTCTTT
cdr3_aa: CASSPRDRTNTEAFF

v_call: TRBV27
j_call: TRBJ2-1
d_call: -
clone_size: -
cdr3_nt: TGTGCCAGCGGCTTATATCGAGGAACCTACAATGAGCAGTTCTTC
cdr3_aa: CASGLYRGTYNEQFF

v_call: TRBV7-9
j_call: TRBJ1-4
d_call: -
clone_size: -
cdr3_nt: TGTGCCAGCAGCCAAATGAATGAAAAACTGTTTTTT
cdr3_aa: CASSQMNEKLFF

v_call: TRBV7-6
j_call: TRBJ2-1
d_call: TRBD2
clone_size: -
cdr3_nt: TGTGCCAGCAGCTTAGGTCTAGCGGGAGTTAATGAGCAGTTCTTC
cdr3_aa: CASSLGLAGVNEQFF

v_call: TRBV7-9
j_call: TRBJ2-3
d_call: TRBD2
clone_size: -
cdr3_nt: TGTGCCAGCAGCTTTCTAGCGGGTACGAGCACAGATACGCAGTATTTT
cdr3_aa: CASSFLAGTSTDTQYF

v_call: TRBV11-2
j_call: TRBJ2-7
d_call: TRBD1
clone_size: -
cdr3_nt: TGTGCCAGCAGCTCCCTGCCGTCAGGGGGTCCTTACGAGCAGTACTTC
cdr3_aa: CASSSLPSGGPYEQYF

v_call: TRBV27
j_call: TRBJ2-7
d_call: -
clone_size: -
cdr3_nt: TGTGCCAGCAGGCCGACTGGACCCTTAATCGAGCAGTACTTC
cdr3_aa: CASRPTGPLIEQYF

v_call: TRBV6-5
j_call: TRBJ1-1
d_call: -
clone_size: -
cdr3_nt: TGTGCCAGCAGTTACGGGGAGGGCACTGAAGCTTTCTTT
cdr3_aa: CASSYGEGTEAFF